This T cell receptor beta chain was found in a study of identical twins. Each cDNA held unique molecular identifiers, and template switching gave it a universal primer site. TCRdb reprocessed the 5' RACE reads via MiXCR and lists one record per CDR3 protein. The table includes 500,000 to 650,000 distinct CDR3 sequences, 20% to 25% detected once. General study points: Diverse VJ usage suggested most zero-insertion clonotypes were not invariant T cells. Low generation probability was overrepresented in out-of-frame alpha sequences shared by twins.

The length of the CDR3 is 12 residues. Trimming pared 5 bases from V and 8 bases from J, leaving 15 bases between. Germline lookup yields CDR1 DFQATT and CDR2 SNEGSKA (reference sequence). This clonotype came up a few times. Its matching antigen is unknown. In addition, the sample was reused for a study of yellow fever vaccine responses in identical twins.

The clonotype comes from a woman aged 18-30 years in good health. Sequenced input: CD4+ T cells sorted from blood. V gene TRBV20-1 combines with J gene TRBJ1-2, with D maybe TRBD1 (6 bases). The CDR3 DNA reads TGCAGTGCTGTACAGGGCGGCGGGGGCTACACCTTC. It is translated as CSAVQGGGGYTF.